One sample yielded the 7 T cell receptor beta chains listed below, sequenced in a study of T-cell reconstitution after alpha-beta-depleted transplantation in children. A TCRbeta library incorporating unique molecular identifiers was prepared. TCRdb independently ran MiXCR on the PCR reads; one entry per CDR3 protein. This table holds roughly 220,000 distinct CDR3 sequences, roughly a tenth found once. The sequences come from PBMCs from the stem cell graft donor, collected from the stem cell graft. Receptors originate from a human donor who donated a stem cell graft to a child with SCID.

This clonotype was observed at least ten times. V and J are TRBV12-3 or TRBV12-4 and TRBJ2-1, with a possible D match to TRBD1 (5 bases). V lost 1 base to trimming and J lost 8 bases, with 9 bases between them. This CDR3 has 13 amino acids. CDR3 amino acids: CASSLDQGDEQFF. The CDR3 bases are TGTGCCAGCAGTTTAGATCAGGGCGATGAGCAGTTCTTC.

The sample holds many counts of this clonotype. The chain joins TRBV5-1 to TRBJ2-7, with TRBD1 matching 8 bases. The V segment lost 2 bases and the J segment 5 bases; nucleotides outside the gene matches: 6. Germline values: CDR1 SGHRS, CDR2 YFSETQ. The CDR3 consists of 14 residues. The DNA for the CDR3 is TGCGCCAGCAGCTTTGCCCAGGGGGCAAACGAGCAGTACTTC. This encodes CASSFAQGANEQYF.

The rearrangement links TRBV30 to TRBJ1-1, with D perhaps TRBD1 (6 bases). Germline V lookup: CDR1 GTSNPN, CDR2 SVGIG (reference sequence). Trimming left V 3 bases short and J 1 base short, with 9 bases between. The CDR3 totals 13 residues. Here the CDR3 DNA reads TGTGCCTGGAGAGGACAGTGGAACACTGAAGCTTTCTTT. It translates to CAWRGQWNTEAFF. The variable domain in full, completed from reference TRBV30 and TRBJ1-1, reads SQTIHQWPATLVQPVGSPLSLECTVEGTSNPNLYWYRQAAGRGLQLLFYSVGIGQISSEVPQNLSASRPQDRQFILSSKKLLLSDSGFYLCAWRGQWNTEAFFGQGTRLTVV.

This clonotype is a singleton in its sample. This rearrangement joins TRBV20-1 to TRBJ2-7, with 7 bases aligning to TRBD1. From germline, CDR1 is DFQATT and CDR2 SNEGSKA (reference sequence). The trim removed 1 base at V and 6 bases at J, leaving 6 bases unmatched. This CDR3 has 13 residues. The CDR3 bases are TGCAGTGCTAGAGGGACAGGTAACTTCGAGCAGTACTTC. This gives the protein CSARGTGNFEQYF.

This clonotype was picked up many times. It may be a read error: a sequence one base away is much more abundant. This chain connects TRBV28 to TRBJ2-7; no firm D call. The V and J ends lost 5 bases and 3 bases respectively, with 5 bases between them. The CDR3 consists of 11 residues. CDR1 and CDR2 (germline): MDHEN, SYDVKM. This CDR3 reads CASSPYYEQYF. The DNA of the CDR3 is TGTGCCAGCAGTCCCTACTACGAGCAGTACTTC.

There are a few counts of this clonotype. CDR3 amino acids: CASSVHRVGAKNIQYF. CDR3 DNA: TGTGCCAGCAGTGTACACAGGGTTGGAGCCAAAAACATTCAGTACTTC. This rearrangement joins TRBV27 to TRBJ2-4; D might be TRBD1 (6 bases). CDR3 length equals 16 residues. The ends were cut back, 5 bases at V and 0 bases at J, with 14 bases in the middle. Germline V gene data show CDR1 as MNHEY and CDR2 as SMNVEV (reference sequence).

At least ten counts were recorded for this clonotype. The chain is built from TRBV5-1 and TRBJ1-2; no clear D. V was shortened by 0 bases and J by 0 bases, with 6 bases between the two germline ends. CDR3 size: 14 residues. Germline-derived CDR1 and CDR2 are SGHRS and YFSETQ. CDR3 protein: CASSLAEANYGYTF. CDR3 DNA: TGCGCCAGCAGCTTGGCGGAAGCTAACTATGGCTACACCTTC.